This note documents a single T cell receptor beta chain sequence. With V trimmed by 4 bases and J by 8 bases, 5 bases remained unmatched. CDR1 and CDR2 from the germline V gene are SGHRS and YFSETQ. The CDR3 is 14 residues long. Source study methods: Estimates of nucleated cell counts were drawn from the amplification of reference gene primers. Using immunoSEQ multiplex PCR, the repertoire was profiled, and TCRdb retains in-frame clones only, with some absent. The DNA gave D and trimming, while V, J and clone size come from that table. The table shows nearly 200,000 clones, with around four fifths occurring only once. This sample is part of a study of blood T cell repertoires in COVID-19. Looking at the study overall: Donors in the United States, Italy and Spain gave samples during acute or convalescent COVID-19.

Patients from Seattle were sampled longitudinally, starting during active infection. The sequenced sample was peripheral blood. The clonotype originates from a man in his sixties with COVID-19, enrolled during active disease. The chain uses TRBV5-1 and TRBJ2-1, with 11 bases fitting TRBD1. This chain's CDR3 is CASSAGTGGDEQFF. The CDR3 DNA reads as TGCGCCAGCAGCGCCGGGACAGGGGGAGATGAGCAGTTCTTC.